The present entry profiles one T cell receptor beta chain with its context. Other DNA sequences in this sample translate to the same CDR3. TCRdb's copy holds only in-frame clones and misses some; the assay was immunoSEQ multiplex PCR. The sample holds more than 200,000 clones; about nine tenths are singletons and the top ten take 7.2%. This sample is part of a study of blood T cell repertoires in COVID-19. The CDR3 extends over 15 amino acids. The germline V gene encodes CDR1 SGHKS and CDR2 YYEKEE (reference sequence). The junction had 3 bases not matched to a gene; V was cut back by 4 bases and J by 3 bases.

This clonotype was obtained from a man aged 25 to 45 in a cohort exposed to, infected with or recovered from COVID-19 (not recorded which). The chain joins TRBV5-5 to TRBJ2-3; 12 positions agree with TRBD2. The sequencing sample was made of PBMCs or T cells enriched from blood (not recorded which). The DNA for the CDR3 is TGTGCCAGCAGCCTGGGGACTAGCGGGACAGATACGCAGTATTTT. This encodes CASSLGTSGTDTQYF.